A selection of T cell receptor beta chains follows, all from one sample in a study of cytomegalovirus exposure and HLA in healthy donors. Using immunoSEQ multiplex PCR, the repertoire was profiled, and TCRdb retains in-frame clones only, with some absent. Of under 150,000 clones in the sample, over 65% were seen once. Sequencing used PBMCs. These receptor sequences come from a man under 40 in good health and CMV-seronegative. The conserved cysteine and the conserved F or W are not part of the CDR3 here.

j_call v_call cdr3_aa
TRBJ2-1 TRBV7-3 ASSLISGSSYNEQF
TRBJ1-6 TRBV7-8 ASSWTGSDSPLH
TRBJ2-7 TRBV30 ATTGKNSYEQY
TRBJ2-1 TRBV6-1 ASALVHLYNEQF
TRBJ2-7 TRBV28 ASSPGQGDSYEQY
TRBJ2-5 TRBV7-6 ASSLKTGDQETQY
TRBJ1-3 TRBV15 ATSKGLLASSGNTIY
TRBJ1-2 TRBV6-5 ASSLMTGLNFGYT
TRBJ2-5 TRBV6-1 ASRRSVGAQETQY
TRBJ1-4 TRBV27 ASSSGGAPNEKLF